This T cell receptor (beta chain) was recovered during a study of blood T cell repertoires in COVID-19. At the level of the study: T cells, B-cell-depleted T cells, or PBMCs provided the cDNA or gDNA that served as material.

Per the original data handling: By means of reference gene primer amplification, nucleated cell counts were estimated. Some clones are missing from TCRdb's copy, which holds only in-frame ones; the method was immunoSEQ multiplex PCR. V and J calls plus clone size are reproduced from that table; the DNA served to infer D and trimming. Here the sample spans about 120,000 clones, approximately 74% being singletons. This CDR3 comprises 14 residues. Trimming removed 4 bases from V and 8 bases from J, with 18 bases in between. Germline V gene data show CDR1 as SGHRS and CDR2 as YFSETQ. Sequencing was performed on peripheral blood. The rearrangement uses TRBV5-1 and TRBJ1-2; possible D gene TRBD1, 6 bases. This receptor was taken from a woman in her seventies with acute or convalescent COVID-19. The CDR3 DNA sequence: TGCGCCAGCAGCCTCCTCTCAGGGGAGTCCGGCTACACCTTC. The encoded protein is CASSLLSGESGYTF.